The clone carrying this TCR beta chain was picked up one time. The sample belongs to a study of cytomegalovirus exposure and HLA in healthy donors. PCR employed 60 Vbeta and 13 Jbeta primers. Assay used: immunoSEQ multiplex PCR; TCRdb lists only in-frame clones, some missing. The profile covers over 150,000 clones, with approximately 75% appearing a single time and approximately 2.8% taken by the ten largest. This CDR3 has 16 amino acids. V gave up 5 bases and J gave up 0 bases, with 16 bases separating them. Germline CDR1 and CDR2: SGHVS and FNYEAQ. Healthy bone marrow donors made up the donors. The sequencing input was PBMCs. The source of this sequence is a man in his late teens or twenties in good health and CMV-seronegative. V usage is TRBV7-6 and J usage is TRBJ1-2, with D possibly TRBD1 on 6 matching bases. The CDR3 nucleotides are TGTGCCAGCAGCCCCGTGGGGGCCGATTCTAACTATGGCTACACCTTC. Its translation: CASSPVGADSNYGYTF.